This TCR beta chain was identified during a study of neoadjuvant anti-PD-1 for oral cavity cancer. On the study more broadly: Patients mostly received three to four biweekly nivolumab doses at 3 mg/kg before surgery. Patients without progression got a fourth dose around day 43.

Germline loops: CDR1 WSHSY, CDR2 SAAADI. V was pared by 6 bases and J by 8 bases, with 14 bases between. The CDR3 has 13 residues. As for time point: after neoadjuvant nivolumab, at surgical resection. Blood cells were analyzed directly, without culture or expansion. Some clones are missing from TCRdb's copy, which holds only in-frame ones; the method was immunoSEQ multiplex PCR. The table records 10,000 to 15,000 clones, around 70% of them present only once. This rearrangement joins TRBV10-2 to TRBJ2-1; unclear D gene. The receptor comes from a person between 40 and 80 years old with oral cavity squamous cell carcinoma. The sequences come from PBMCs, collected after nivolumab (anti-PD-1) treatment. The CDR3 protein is CASRGRVSDEQFF. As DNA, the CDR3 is TGCGCCAGCAGGGGCCGAGTTTCTGATGAGCAGTTCTTC.